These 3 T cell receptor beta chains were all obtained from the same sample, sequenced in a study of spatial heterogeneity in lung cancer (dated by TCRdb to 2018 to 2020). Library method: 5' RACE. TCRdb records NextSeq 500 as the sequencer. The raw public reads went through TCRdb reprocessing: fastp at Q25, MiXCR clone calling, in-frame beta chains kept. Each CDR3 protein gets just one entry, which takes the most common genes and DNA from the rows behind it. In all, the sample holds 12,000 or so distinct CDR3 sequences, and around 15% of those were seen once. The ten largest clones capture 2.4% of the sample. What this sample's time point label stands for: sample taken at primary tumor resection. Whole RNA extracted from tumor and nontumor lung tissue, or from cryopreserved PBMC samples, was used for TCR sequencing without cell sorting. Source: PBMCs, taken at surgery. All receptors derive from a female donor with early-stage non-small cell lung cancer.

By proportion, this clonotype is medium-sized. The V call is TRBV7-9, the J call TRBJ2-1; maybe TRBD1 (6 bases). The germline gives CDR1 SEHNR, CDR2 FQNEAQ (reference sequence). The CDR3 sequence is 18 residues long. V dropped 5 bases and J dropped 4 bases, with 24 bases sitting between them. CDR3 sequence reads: CASSRGILRTEPYNEQFF. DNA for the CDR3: TGTGCCAGCAGCCGGGGTATTTTGAGGACAGAGCCGTACAATGAGCAGTTCTTC.

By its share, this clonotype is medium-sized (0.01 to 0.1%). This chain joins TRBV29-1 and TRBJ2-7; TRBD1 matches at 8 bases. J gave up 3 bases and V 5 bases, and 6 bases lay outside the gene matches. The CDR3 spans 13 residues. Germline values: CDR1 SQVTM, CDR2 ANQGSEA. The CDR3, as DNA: TGCAGCGTTCTCTCGACAGGGGTCTACGAGCAGTACTTC. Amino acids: CSVLSTGVYEQYF.

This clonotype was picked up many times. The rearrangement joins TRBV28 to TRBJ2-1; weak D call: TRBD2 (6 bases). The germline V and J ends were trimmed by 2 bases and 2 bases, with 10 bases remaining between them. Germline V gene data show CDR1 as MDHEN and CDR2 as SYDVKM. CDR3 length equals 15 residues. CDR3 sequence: CASSLDGSTYNEQFF. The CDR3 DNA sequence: TGTGCCAGCAGTTTAGACGGGAGTACCTACAATGAGCAGTTCTTC.